The rows below give T cell receptor beta chains drawn from one sample of a study of blood T cell repertoires in COVID-19. Using immunoSEQ multiplex PCR, the repertoire was profiled, and TCRdb retains in-frame clones only, with some absent. The table includes roughly 10,000 clones, roughly four fifths detected once. Sequencing was done on a sample of peripheral blood. These receptors originate from a human donor in a cohort sampled during active COVID-19. Each CDR3 is given with its conserved first and last residue. D genes are given only for firm matches.

j_gene | v_gene | d_gene | CDR3aa
TRBJ2-7 | TRBV7-8 | TRBD1 | CASSLRQGAPLEQYF
TRBJ1-6 | TRBV3-1/TRBV3-2 | NA | CASSQAPRALHF
TRBJ1-6 | TRBV4-3 | NA | CASSQDLNSPLHF
TRBJ2-7 | TRBV19 | TRBD1 | CASSRTGGKYEQYF
TRBJ1-2 | TRBV5-1 | TRBD1 | CASSLDRGLYGYTF
TRBJ2-2 | TRBV6-2/TRBV6-3 | TRBD2 | CASSPGGFTGELFF
TRBJ2-7 | TRBV5-1 | NA | CASSLAGRFDEQYF
TRBJ2-1 | TRBV9 | TRBD2 | CASSVGSGGASEQFF
TRBJ1-4 | TRBV5-1 | TRBD1 | CASSDQGAFEKLFF
TRBJ1-2 | TRBV3-1/TRBV3-2 | TRBD1 | CASSRGTGSSGAYGYTF
TRBJ1-4 | TRBV6-5 | NA | CASSLGQTTEKLFF
TRBJ2-5 | TRBV29-1 | TRBD2 | CSGEVAGTQYF
TRBJ1-2 | TRBV19 | NA | CASSRRESSYGYTF
TRBJ1-3 | TRBV4-1 | NA | CASNPAADKLSGNTIYF
TRBJ1-6 | TRBV6-5 | TRBD1 | CASSYDRGNSPLHF
TRBJ2-7 | TRBV6-5 | TRBD1 | CASSRTGYYEQYF
TRBJ2-3 | TRBV4-3 | TRBD2 | CASSRNSGGTDTQYF
TRBJ2-7 | TRBV14 | TRBD1 | CASSATTGVSYEQYF
TRBJ2-1 | TRBV24-1 | TRBD2 | CATSDPSGGRYNEQFF
TRBJ1-2 | TRBV27 | NA | CASSLAANYGYTF
TRBJ2-7 | TRBV4-1 | NA | CASSQADRDSSYEQYF
TRBJ2-1 | TRBV7-3 | NA | CASSLNLNSVNEQFF
TRBJ1-3 | TRBV30 | TRBD1 | CAWRDRGSSTIYF
TRBJ2-5 | TRBV6-1 | NA | CASSEVVVSETQYF
TRBJ2-1 | TRBV6-6 | TRBD1 | CASRPPKGQGRVEQFF
TRBJ2-1 | TRBV5-1 | NA | CASSGGDAYNEQFF
TRBJ1-2 | TRBV12-3/TRBV12-4 | TRBD1 | CASIRGDRYGYTF
TRBJ2-5 | TRBV7-2 | TRBD1 | CASSLQGAKETQYF
TRBJ2-7 | TRBV28 | NA | CASSQRQFAYEQYF
TRBJ2-7 | TRBV20-1 | NA | CSALDSQRQYF
TRBJ2-7 | TRBV5-6 | NA | CASSPTSSYEQYF
TRBJ2-7 | TRBV7-2 | TRBD1 | CASSLHGQGPREQYF
TRBJ2-7 | TRBV4-2 | TRBD2 | CASSQVWEGSYEQYF
TRBJ1-2 | TRBV5-4 | TRBD1 | CASSLGQGADYGYTF
TRBJ1-1 | TRBV7-6 | TRBD1 | CASSAGQGGNTEAFF
TRBJ2-5 | TRBV5-1 | TRBD1 | CASSPGTGSVLETQYF
TRBJ2-3 | TRBV6-2/TRBV6-3 | TRBD2 | CASSPRLAGRLSTDTQYF
TRBJ1-2 | TRBV30 | TRBD1 | CAWSEGQDYGYTF
TRBJ1-4 | TRBV6-6 | NA | CASSYSRVRQAKLFF
TRBJ2-1 | TRBV5-6 | TRBD2 | CASSPRGGLGNEQFF
TRBJ1-2 | TRBV24-1 | TRBD1 | CATSRDSANYGYTF
TRBJ1-5 | TRBV9 | TRBD1 | CASSPGTGHSNQPQHF